One sample yielded the 25 T cell receptor beta chains listed below, sequenced in a study of human T cells and chemical hapten exposure. Time point in this sample: patch test 3, about 24 weeks after DPC sensitization. Treatment in this sample: therapeutic diphenylcyclopropenone sensitization with weekly scalp DPC. The authors extracted total RNA from unfractionated whole blood. TCRdb fed the RACE reads into MiXCR, producing one record per CDR3 protein. Here the sample spans over 30,000 distinct CDR3 sequences, 9.5% being singletons. The specimen comprised whole blood, sampled in connection with sensitization to the hapten diphenylcyclopropenone (DPC). The receptor source for this set is a man aged 45-60 years with alopecia areata. Some clones in this sample may be carry-over from other donors' samples.

The chain joins TRBV3-1 to TRBJ1-3, with D unclear. Germline values: CDR1 LGHDT, CDR2 YNNKEL (reference sequence). This CDR3 region has 16 residues. Trimming left V 2 bases short and J 4 bases short, with 15 bases between. This chain's CDR3 is CASSQNLPGKGNTIYF. DNA of the CDR3: TGTGCCAGCAGCCAAAATCTTCCTGGGAAGGGAAACACCATATATTTT.

This clonotype was recorded many times. The chain joins TRBV3-1 to TRBJ1-2, with D possibly being TRBD1 (5 bases). The CDR3 consists of 12 residues. Between the trimmed V and J ends, which lost 4 bases and 4 bases, there was a span of 7 bases. CDR1 LGHDT and CDR2 YNNKEL come from the germline V gene (reference sequence). CDR3 DNA sequence: TGTGCCAGCAGCCTGGGACTCTATGGCTACACCTTC. It encodes CASSLGLYGYTF.

This chain links TRBV2 with TRBJ1-5; D unresolved. V shed 4 bases and J shed 0 bases, with 10 bases lying between them. Germline loops: CDR1 SNHLY, CDR2 FYNNEI. This CDR3 has 15 residues. CDR3 nucleotides: TGTGCCAGCAGTGTGAAAGGTTATAGCAATCAGCCCCAGCATTTT. Translating it yields CASSVKGYSNQPQHF. Filled out from reference TRBV2 and TRBJ1-5, the complete variable domain reads EPEVTQTPSHQVTQMGQEVILRCVPISNHLYFYWYRQILGQKVEFLVSFYNNEISEKSEIFDDQFSVERPDGSNFTLKIRSTKLEDSAMYFCASSVKGYSNQPQHFGDGTRLSIL.

This clonotype has a count of ten or more. Sequence at one end of the junction differs from germline and may be a read error. This chain joins TRBV7-7 and TRBJ2-1; possibly TRBD1 or TRBD2 for D (6 bases each). Germline V gene data show CDR1 as SSHAT and CDR2 as FNYEAQ (reference sequence). The CDR3 is 14 amino acids. The CDR3 is CASSLGGSGLEQFF. The CDR3 DNA follows: TGTGCTAGCAGCTTAGGGGGTAGCGGCCTTGAGCAGTTCTTC.

This clonotype occurred a few times. The V call is TRBV2, the J call TRBJ2-1, with 9 nucleotides matching TRBD2. The CDR3 sequence is 15 residues long. In germline, CDR1 is SNHLY, CDR2 FYNNEI. J gave up 6 bases and V 3 bases, and 6 bases lay outside the gene matches. CDR3 sequence: CASSESSGSSNEQFF. DNA for the CDR3: TGTGCCAGCAGTGAGAGTAGCGGGAGTTCCAATGAGCAGTTCTTC.

The chain uses TRBV15 and TRBJ2-5, with 8 bases identical to TRBD2. Trimming at V came to 1 base and at J to 5 bases, leaving 3 bases not matched to a gene. This CDR3 has 14 residues. The V gene's germline CDR1 is LNHNV and CDR2 YYDKDF (reference sequence). The CDR3 bases are TGTGCCACCAGCAGAGCCCCGGGGGGGGAGACCCAGTACTTC. Its protein product is CATSRAPGGETQYF.

The table lists this clonotype with many counts. The genes are TRBV28 and TRBJ2-2; the match to TRBD2 covers 11 bases. The CDR3 has 16 residues. V gave up 6 bases and J gave up 2 bases; unmatched junction bases: 5. The V gene's germline CDR1 is MDHEN and CDR2 SYDVKM. The CDR3 is CASRTGLAANTGELFF. CDR3 in DNA: TGTGCCAGCAGGACGGGACTAGCGGCCAACACCGGGGAGCTGTTTTTT.

This clonotype was counted at least ten times. The chain combines TRBV12-3 or TRBV12-4 with TRBJ1-2; 7 nucleotides agree with TRBD1. The CDR3 length is 14 residues. V lost 6 bases, J lost 7 bases, and 11 bases stayed unmatched. The CDR3 DNA follows: TGTGCCAGCAGAACTACAGGGGCTCGGGGTGGCTACACCTTC. Translated: CASRTTGARGGYTF.

A few counts support this clonotype. This chain uses TRBV7-2 with TRBJ2-1, with 7 bases that match TRBD2. Looked up from germline, CDR1 is SGHTA and CDR2 is FQGNSA. The J segment lost 9 bases and the V segment lost 4 bases, leaving 6 bases of the junction unmatched. The length of the CDR3 is 13 residues. The CDR3 sequence: CASSYGTNGEQFF. The CDR3 coding sequence is TGTGCCAGCAGCTACGGGACTAACGGTGAGCAGTTCTTC.

This clonotype has more than one count but fewer than ten. The CDR3 DNA follows: TGTGCCAGCAGTCAGGAGAGGATTGAGCAGTTCTTC. Residues: CASSQERIEQFF. The chain combines TRBV11-2 with TRBJ2-1; no reliable D call. V gave up 6 bases and J gave up 9 bases, with 12 bases separating them. The CDR3 runs to 12 residues. Germline loops: CDR1 SGHAT, CDR2 FQNNGV.

The gene calls are TRBV19 and TRBJ1-5, with D possibly TRBD1 on 6 matching bases. The CDR3 runs to 14 residues. V lost 4 bases and J lost 2, with 9 bases in between. Germline V gene sequence: CDR1 LNHDA, CDR2 SQIVND (reference sequence). The CDR3 sequence: CASSTAGGNQPQHF. The CDR3 region has the DNA TGTGCCAGTAGTACCGCAGGGGGCAATCAGCCCCAGCATTTT.

The chain links TRBV12-3 or TRBV12-4 to TRBJ2-3; no firm D call. Between the trimmed V and J ends, which lost 6 bases and 2 bases, there was a span of 6 bases. The CDR3 extends over 12 amino acids. CDR3 protein: CASSTNTDTQYF. The CDR3 DNA follows: TGTGCCAGCAGCACCAACACAGATACGCAGTATTTT.

There are many counts of this clonotype. This chain connects TRBV24-1 to TRBJ2-5; the D is unclear. V dropped 6 bases and J dropped 2 bases, with 3 bases sitting between them. Germline V gene lookup returns CDR1 KGHDR and CDR2 SFDVKD. This CDR3 is built from 11 residues. CDR3 sequence reads: CATSLQETQYF. The CDR3, as DNA: TGTGCCACCAGTCTTCAAGAGACCCAGTACTTC.

This clonotype was picked up many times. This chain joins TRBV13 and TRBJ2-7; 9 bases fit TRBD2. Germline V CDR1 and CDR2: PRHDT, FYEKMQ (reference sequence). V was clipped by 3 bases and J by 2 bases; unmatched bases: 5. CDR3 length equals 15 residues. In DNA form, the CDR3 reads TGTGCCAGCAGCTTCTCGGGACTAGCTCCCTACGAGCAGTACTTC. Amino acid sequence: CASSFSGLAPYEQYF.

This clonotype was recorded a few times. V is TRBV6-6 and J is TRBJ2-7; possible D gene TRBD2, 6 bases. The ends were cut back, 7 bases at V and 1 base at J, with 11 bases in the middle. CDR3 length: 13 residues. Germline V gene sequence: CDR1 MNHNY, CDR2 SVGAGI (reference sequence). This CDR3 is CASNGGVSYEQYF. DNA for the CDR3: TGTGCCAGCAACGGCGGGGTTTCCTACGAGCAGTACTTC.

This clonotype showed up just a few times. CDR3 nucleotides: TGTGCCAGCAGTCCACACACAGGGGGCCCGAACACCGGGGAGCTGTTTTTT. This sequence encodes CASSPHTGGPNTGELFF. The gene calls are TRBV12-3 or TRBV12-4 and TRBJ2-2; 9 positions match TRBD1. The CDR3 totals 17 residues. V trimming: 5 bases; J trimming: 0 bases; junction bases outside the gene matches: 7.

The sample holds many counts of this clonotype. This chain's CDR3 is CASSKTGGLYYGYTF. The CDR3 nucleotides are TGTGCCAGCAGTAAGACAGGGGGCCTCTACTATGGCTACACCTTC. The chain employs TRBV28 and TRBJ1-2; TRBD1 aligns across 10 bases. The CDR3 has 15 amino acids. The V segment lost 5 bases and the J segment 3 bases; nucleotides outside the gene matches: 6. Per the germline V gene, CDR1 is MDHEN and CDR2 is SYDVKM.

This clonotype was found many times. The V call is TRBV20-1, the J call TRBJ1-2; D unresolved. Germline CDR1 DFQATT, CDR2 SNEGSKA (reference sequence). Trimming took off 5 bases at V and 0 bases at J, with 10 bases between the two ends. This CDR3 is 13 amino acids long. CDR3 amino acids: CSAGLTSNYGYTF. The CDR3, as DNA: TGCAGTGCTGGCCTGACATCTAACTATGGCTACACCTTC.

The table lists this clonotype with a few counts. The CDR3 sequence: CAISETDSEETQYF. The CDR3, as DNA: TGTGCCATCAGTGAAACAGATTCCGAAGAGACCCAGTACTTC. The chain combines TRBV10-3 with TRBJ2-5; D call uncertain. Germline CDR1 reads ENHRY; CDR2 reads SYGVKD. V was shortened by 3 bases and J by 3 bases, with 11 bases between the two germline ends. The CDR3 sequence is 14 residues long.

DNA for the CDR3: TGCAGCGTCGACAGGGGCGGAGGCGAGCAGTACTTC. Protein sequence: CSVDRGGGEQYF. The chain recombines TRBV29-1 with TRBJ2-7; 8 bases match TRBD1. This CDR3 spans 12 amino acids. Trimming took 6 bases from V and 6 from J; bases not matched to a gene: 7. Germline V lookup: CDR1 SQVTM, CDR2 ANQGSEA.

This clonotype has ten or more counts. This rearrangement joins TRBV5-4 to TRBJ2-2; TRBD1 agrees at 7 bases. Losses at the gene ends were 5 bases for V and 3 bases for J; bases not matched to a gene: 7. Germline CDR1 is SGHNT and CDR2 is YYREEE (reference sequence). The CDR3 covers 15 residues. CDR3 region: CASRRDSQDTGELFF. In DNA, the CDR3 is TGTGCCAGCAGGAGGGACAGTCAAGACACCGGGGAGCTGTTTTTT. Together with reference TRBV5-4 and TRBJ2-2, the CDR3 gives the full variable domain: ETGVTQSPTHLIKTRGQQVTLRCSSQSGHNTVSWYQQALGQGPQFIFQYYREEENGRGNFPPRFSGLQFPNYSSELNVNALELDDSALYLCASRRDSQDTGELFFGEGSRLTVL.

In its sample, this clonotype was seen many times. The chain recombines TRBV18 with TRBJ2-5; D unresolved. This CDR3 has 13 residues. Germline assignment: CDR1 KGHSH and CDR2 LQKENI. The V end was cut by 0 bases, the J end by 5 bases, with 7 bases between. In DNA, the CDR3 is TGTGCCAGCTCACCACCAGTTTCGGAGACCCAGTACTTC. Translating it yields CASSPPVSETQYF.

The J gene is TRBJ2-4, the V gene TRBV29-1, with D possibly matching TRBD1 (6 bases). Germline CDR1 is SQVTM and CDR2 is ANQGSEA. The CDR3 covers 12 residues. Trimming removed 7 bases at V and 0 bases at J, with 7 bases between. This CDR3 reads CSARGAKNIQYF. Written as DNA, the CDR3 is TGCAGCGCCAGGGGAGCCAAAAACATTCAGTACTTC. Full variable domain (outside the CDR3, taken from reference TRBV29-1 and TRBJ2-4): SAVISQKPSRDICQRGTSLTIQCQVDSQVTMMFWYRQQPGQSLTLIATANQGSEATYESGFVIDKFPISRPNLTFSTLTVSNMSPEDSSIYLCSARGAKNIQYFGAGTRLSVL.

This clonotype was found a few times. This chain joins TRBV6-2 or TRBV6-3 and TRBJ1-2; D not certain. Germline-derived CDR1 and CDR2 are MNHEY and SVGEGT. The length of the CDR3 is 14 residues. The V gene lost 6 bases and the J gene lost 8 bases, with 19 bases spanning the gap. This chain's CDR3 is CASSQTARVRGYTF. The CDR3 nucleotides are TGTGCCAGCAGCCAAACGGCCAGAGTCCGGGGCTACACCTTC.

In this sample, this clonotype turned up many times. The genes are TRBV18 and TRBJ2-7; D gene ambiguous. The germline CDR1 and CDR2 sequences are KGHSH and LQKENI. V lost 1 base, J lost 0 bases, and 7 bases lay in between. This CDR3 has 14 residues. The CDR3 reads CASSPRDISYEQYF. The CDR3 nucleotides are TGTGCCAGCTCACCACGTGACATCTCCTACGAGCAGTACTTC.